These T cell receptor beta chains were read from a single sample in a study of T cell repertoires in cytomegalovirus infection. TCRdb called the reads again in MiXCR, with one record for every CDR3 protein. The sample comprises around 550,000 distinct CDR3 sequences, around 27% of which are singletons, and roughly 13% rests with the top ten. The sequenced sample consisted of PBMCs. The receptors derive from a human donor in good health (CMV status not recorded). Some clones in this sample may be carry-over from other donors' samples. CDR3s include the opening cysteine and the closing phenylalanine or tryptophan. Fields, in order: D gene, V gene, J gene, CDR3 protein. The D gene is left open where the match is weak.

D gene: .
V gene: TRBV12-3/TRBV12-4
J gene: TRBJ1-2
CDR3 protein: CASSFLVNYGYTF

D gene: .
V gene: TRBV5-1
J gene: TRBJ2-7
CDR3 protein: CASSLDWVEHYEQYF

D gene: .
V gene: TRBV28
J gene: TRBJ1-1
CDR3 protein: CASSSKEMNTEAFF

D gene: TRBD1
V gene: TRBV28
J gene: TRBJ1-5
CDR3 protein: CASSFDRGSGNQPQHF

D gene: .
V gene: TRBV29-1
J gene: TRBJ2-3
CDR3 protein: CSVESSGSTDTQYF

D gene: .
V gene: TRBV29-1
J gene: TRBJ2-7
CDR3 protein: CSVVTGLEQYF

D gene: .
V gene: TRBV12-3/TRBV12-4
J gene: TRBJ2-2
CDR3 protein: CASIGGGHSTGELFF

D gene: .
V gene: TRBV29-1
J gene: TRBJ2-6
CDR3 protein: CSVLISGANVLTF

D gene: TRBD1
V gene: TRBV19
J gene: TRBJ2-2
CDR3 protein: CASSKTGTGPTGELFF

D gene: .
V gene: TRBV12-5
J gene: TRBJ2-1
CDR3 protein: CASGLGGVNEQFF